This entry describes one TCR beta chain. Per the original methods: Nucleated cell counts were estimated from reference gene primer amplification. Using immunoSEQ multiplex PCR, the repertoire was profiled, and TCRdb retains in-frame clones only, with some absent. Clone size and V and J calls were adopted from that table, with D and trimming inferred from the DNA. The sample includes approximately 280,000 clones, approximately 83% of them seen just once. V shed 4 bases and J shed 5 bases, with 9 bases lying between them. In germline, CDR1 is MNHNY, CDR2 SVGAGI (reference sequence). The length of the CDR3 is 13 residues. The data were taken from a study of blood T cell repertoires in COVID-19. The overall study: Italy, Spain and the United States were the sources of the convalescent and acute COVID-19 samples. Nucleic acid was either cDNA or gDNA, and it came from T cells, B-cell-depleted T cells, or PBMCs.

The chain links TRBV6-6 to TRBJ1-3, with D tentatively TRBD1 (5 bases). The material sequenced was peripheral blood. The receptor's source is a woman aged 30 to 39 who had recovered from COVID-19. CDR3 DNA sequence: TGTGCCAGCAGTTTCGGGGGAAGAAACACCATATATTTT. It yields the protein CASSFGGRNTIYF.